A single sample is the source of the 25 T cell receptor beta chains below, sequenced in a study of blood T cells in healthy people across ages. PCR was performed a second time for about 7 to 11 cycles using a sample-barcoded 5' primer and a J-beta primer mix. Via MiXCR, TCRdb re-called the 5' RACE reads, giving one row per CDR3 protein. The repertoire holds approximately 1,700,000 distinct CDR3 sequences, about two fifths seen once, with about 21% in the top ten. Sequences were obtained from blood. Source of these receptors: a human donor in good health.

This chain links TRBV20-1 with TRBJ1-2, with a weak D call TRBD1 (6 bases). CDR1 and CDR2 (germline): DFQATT, SNEGSKA (reference sequence). The CDR3 extends over 14 amino acids. V was clipped by 5 bases and J by 1 base, with 14 bases between them. The DNA of the CDR3 is TGCAGTGCTTACCGGGACACCTTTAACTATGGCTACACCTTC. Translation gives CSAYRDTFNYGYTF.

The chain combines TRBV5-5 with TRBJ2-3, with D possibly called TRBD1 or TRBD2 (5 bases each). With 6 bases removed from V and 3 bases from J, the gap between germline ends came to 20 bases. The germline V gene encodes CDR1 SGHKS and CDR2 YYEKEE (reference sequence). The CDR3 consists of 16 residues. The CDR3 DNA is TGTGCCAGCAAACGACGGGGCACAGAGGGGACAGATACGCAGTATTTT. Amino acid sequence: CASKRRGTEGTDTQYF.

The gene calls are TRBV6-4 and TRBJ1-1, with 8 bases lining up with TRBD1. Losses at the gene ends were 0 bases for V and 3 bases for J; bases not matched to a gene: 3. CDR1 and CDR2 from the germline V gene are MRHNA and SNTAGT. CDR3 size: 15 residues. The CDR3 coding sequence is TGTGCCAGCAGTGACTCTAAGGACAGGGACACTGAAGCTTTCTTT. Encoded protein: CASSDSKDRDTEAFF.

The V and J genes are TRBV7-2 and TRBJ2-1; 10 nucleotides line up with TRBD2. Germline lookup yields CDR1 SGHTA and CDR2 FQGNSA. This CDR3 contains 20 residues. The J segment lost 0 bases and the V segment lost 4 bases, leaving 15 bases of the junction unmatched. The CDR3: CASSWVWLASGGHSYNEQFF. The CDR3 DNA is TGTGCCAGCAGCTGGGTTTGGCTGGCTAGCGGGGGACACTCCTACAATGAGCAGTTCTTC.

Comment on this clonotype: The junction and the germline gene differ at one end; a read error may be behind it. This sequence joins TRBV24-1 and TRBJ2-1; D remains ambiguous. The germline CDR1 and CDR2 sequences are KGHDR and SFDVKD. The CDR3 is 11 residues long. The CDR3 reads CATSVRNERFF. The CDR3 DNA reads TGTGCCACCAGTGTACGCAATGAGCGGTTCTTC.

The chain joins TRBV7-2 to TRBJ2-7, with a tentative D call TRBD2 (6 bases). The CDR3 extends over 15 amino acids. Trimming pared 1 base from V and 0 bases from J, leaving 10 bases between. Germline loops: CDR1 SGHTA, CDR2 FQGNSA. The CDR3 DNA reads as TGTGCCAGCAGCTTAGGCGGGGAAAACTCCTACGAGCAGTACTTC. Residues: CASSLGGENSYEQYF.

The V and J genes are TRBV24-1 and TRBJ2-1; no firm D call. CDR1 and CDR2 from the germline V gene are KGHDR and SFDVKD. CDR3 length: 13 amino acids. V was pared by 2 bases and J by 10 bases, with 11 bases between. The CDR3 coding sequence is TGTGCCACCAGTGATTGGTGGAAACGGGAGCAGTTCTTC. Its protein product is CATSDWWKREQFF.

This chain joins TRBV27 and TRBJ2-7; TRBD1 matches at 8 bases. The CDR3 runs 17 residues. J lost 2 bases, V lost 6 bases, and 15 bases had no gene match. In germline, CDR1 is MNHEY, CDR2 SMNVEV (reference sequence). CDR3 protein: CASSSKAGQGTPYEQYF. CDR3 in DNA: TGTGCCAGCAGCTCCAAAGCAGGACAGGGTACCCCCTACGAGCAGTACTTC.

This clonotype was counted ten times or more. V gene TRBV29-1 combines with J gene TRBJ2-5, with D possibly TRBD2 on 5 matching bases. V was shortened by 2 bases and J by 5 bases, with 6 bases between the two germline ends. The germline V gene has CDR1 SQVTM and CDR2 ANQGSEA. This CDR3 is 11 amino acids long. The CDR3 reads CSVETGETQYF. The DNA for the CDR3 is TGCAGCGTTGAAACGGGGGAGACCCAGTACTTC. Using reference TRBV29-1 and TRBJ2-5 for the parts outside the CDR3, the full variable domain is SAVISQKPSRDICQRGTSLTIQCQVDSQVTMMFWYRQQPGQSLTLIATANQGSEATYESGFVIDKFPISRPNLTFSTLTVSNMSPEDSSIYLCSVETGETQYFGPGTRLLVL.

The chain is built from TRBV20-1 and TRBJ1-1; 7 nucleotides agree with TRBD1. This CDR3 is built from 17 residues. Germline trimming cut 3 bases from V and 0 bases from J; bases unmatched to any gene: 13. Looked up from germline, CDR1 is DFQATT and CDR2 is SNEGSKA (reference sequence). In nucleotides, the CDR3 is TGCAGTGCTAGCTCCGGGACAGTAAATTCTTTGAACACTGAAGCTTTCTTT. Protein sequence: CSASSGTVNSLNTEAFF.

The V call is TRBV29-1, the J call TRBJ2-5, with 8 bases matching TRBD2. V lost 4 bases and J lost 5; bases outside the gene matches: 9. The CDR3 runs 14 residues. Germline-derived CDR1 and CDR2 are SQVTM and ANQGSEA. DNA for the CDR3: TGCAGCGTTGGAGGTGGACTAGCCGTCGAGACCCAGTACTTC. This translates into CSVGGGLAVETQYF.

The J gene is TRBJ1-1, the V gene TRBV18; D uncertain. Per the germline V gene, CDR1 is KGHSH and CDR2 is LQKENI. The CDR3 runs to 14 residues. Deletions cut 3 bases from V and 2 bases from J, with 10 bases between. CDR3 sequence reads: CASSPASYNTEAFF. CDR3 nucleotide sequence: TGTGCCAGCTCACCGGCCTCCTATAACACTGAAGCTTTCTTT. Full variable domain (rest looked up from reference TRBV18 and TRBJ1-1): NAGVMQNPRHLVRRRGQEARLRCSPMKGHSHVYWYRQLPEEGLKFMVYLQKENIIDESGMPKERFSAEFPKEGPSILRIQQVVRGDSAAYFCASSPASYNTEAFFGQGTRLTVV.

This clonotype was seen just once. The genes are TRBV27 and TRBJ2-5; weak D call: TRBD2 (7 bases). Germline-derived CDR1 and CDR2 are MNHEY and SMNVEV (reference sequence). The CDR3 covers 16 residues. Trimming removed 4 bases from V and 11 bases from J, with 26 bases in between. The CDR3 region is CASSYSRGALHYKQYF. CDR3 sequence (DNA): TGTGCCAGCAGTTACTCCCGGGGGGCTCTCCACTACAAGCAGTACTTC.

CDR3 DNA: TGTGCCAGCAGCGTAGGTTCCGGCAGGGGGTTATACGAGCAGTACTTC. Residues: CASSVGSGRGLYEQYF. The rearrangement joins TRBV9 to TRBJ2-4; 7 bases match TRBD1. The J call is uncertain, as TRBJ2-7 better fits the DNA end. CDR3 size: 16 residues. Germline V lookup: CDR1 SGDLS, CDR2 YYNGEE.

This clonotype was detected a few times. V usage is TRBV4-2 and J usage is TRBJ2-7; 7 nucleotides agree with TRBD1. V was pared by 0 bases and J by 1 base, with 3 bases of the junction left unmatched. The length of the CDR3 is 15 residues. Germline V lookup: CDR1 LGHNA, CDR2 YNFKEQ. The CDR3: CASSQEVTGSYEQYF. The CDR3 DNA reads as TGTGCCAGCAGCCAAGAGGTGACAGGGTCCTACGAGCAGTACTTC.

The genes are TRBV6-2 or TRBV6-3 and TRBJ1-2; D uncertain. This CDR3 has 12 residues. Germline V gives CDR1 MNHEY, CDR2 SVGEGT. The ends were cut back, 8 bases at V and 0 bases at J, with 7 bases in the middle. DNA of the CDR3: TGTGCCAGCGCAACAGCTAACTATGGCTACACCTTC. Its translation is CASATANYGYTF.

This clonotype came up a few times. This chain connects TRBV7-9 to TRBJ2-7; 9 bases agree with TRBD2. This CDR3 contains 18 residues. CDR1 and CDR2 from the germline V gene are SEHNR and FQNEAQ (reference sequence). J was trimmed by 11 bases and V by 3 bases; bases with no gene match: 23. The CDR3 loop is CASSLVRSQGLAGLEEYF. CDR3 bases: TGTGCCAGCAGCTTGGTTAGGTCGCAAGGCCTAGCGGGGCTTGAGGAGTACTTC. Full variable domain (outside the CDR3, taken from reference TRBV7-9 and TRBJ2-7): DTGVSQNPRHKITKRGQNVTFRCDPISEHNRLYWYRQTLGQGPEFLTYFQNEAQLEKSRLLSDRFSAERPKGSFSTLEIQRTEQGDSAMYLCASSLVRSQGLAGLEEYFGPGTRLTVT.

This clonotype showed up just a few times. The V and J genes are TRBV7-2 and TRBJ2-1; 9 positions match TRBD2. The CDR3 runs to 16 residues. V lost 0 bases and J lost 7; bases outside the gene matches: 7. The germline CDR1 and CDR2 sequences are SGHTA and FQGNSA. CDR3 DNA: TGTGCCAGCAGCTTAGCCGGGACTAGCCCGTATAATGAGCAGTTCTTC. The encoded protein is CASSLAGTSPYNEQFF. The whole variable domain, filled in from reference TRBV7-2 and TRBJ2-1, reads GAGVSQSPSNKVTEKGKDVELRCDPISGHTALYWYRQSLGQGLEFLIYFQGNSAPDKSGLPSDRFSAERTGGSVSTLTIQRTQQEDSAVYLCASSLAGTSPYNEQFFGPGTRLTVL.

V and J are TRBV27 and TRBJ2-3; maybe TRBD2 (6 bases). CDR1 and CDR2 from the germline V gene are MNHEY and SMNVEV (reference sequence). This CDR3 spans 17 amino acids. V dropped 0 bases and J dropped 1 base, with 14 bases sitting between them. The chain's CDR3 is CASSLSNRPGGTDTQYF. The CDR3 DNA sequence: TGTGCCAGCAGTTTATCGAATCGGCCGGGGGGCACAGATACGCAGTATTTT.

This clonotype came up a few times. This chain connects TRBV7-2 to TRBJ2-5; no definite D call. The CDR3 spans 13 residues. The germline V gene has CDR1 SGHTA and CDR2 FQGNSA. The ends were cut back, 3 bases at V and 2 bases at J, with 7 bases in the middle. In DNA form, the CDR3 reads TGTGCCAGCAGCTTTTATAGACAAGAGACCCAGTACTTC. This codes for CASSFYRQETQYF.

This clonotype turned up a few times. This chain connects TRBV7-2 to TRBJ2-4; D uncertain. Germline V CDR1 and CDR2: SGHTA, FQGNSA. CDR3 length: 13 residues. Between the trimmed V and J ends, which lost 5 bases and 13 bases, there was a span of 18 bases. CDR3 sequence reads: CASSPDRVGEQYF. CDR3 DNA sequence: TGTGCCAGCAGCCCCGACCGTGTGGGTGAGCAGTACTTC. Looking up the rest from reference TRBV7-2 and TRBJ2-4 gives the full variable domain: GAGVSQSPSNKVTEKGKDVELRCDPISGHTALYWYRQSLGQGLEFLIYFQGNSAPDKSGLPSDRFSAERTGGSVSTLTIQRTQQEDSAVYLCASSPDRVGEQYFGAGTRLSVL.

The chain recombines TRBV7-9 with TRBJ2-3; D is perhaps TRBD1 (5 bases). V gave up 1 base and J gave up 7 bases, with 18 bases separating them. There are 16 residues in the CDR3. CDR1 SEHNR and CDR2 FQNEAQ come from the germline V gene (reference sequence). This chain's CDR3 is CASSLEGHPSIYTQYF. The CDR3, as DNA: TGTGCCAGCAGCTTAGAGGGGCATCCTAGTATATATACGCAGTATTTT. The full variable domain, in which reference TRBV7-9 and TRBJ2-3 provide the parts outside the CDR3, is DTGVSQNPRHKITKRGQNVTFRCDPISEHNRLYWYRQTLGQGPEFLTYFQNEAQLEKSRLLSDRFSAERPKGSFSTLEIQRTEQGDSAMYLCASSLEGHPSIYTQYFGPGTRLTVL.

This rearrangement joins TRBV12-3 or TRBV12-4 to TRBJ1-2; D unclear. The V end was cut by 6 bases, the J end by 6 bases, with 14 bases between. CDR3 length equals 13 residues. CDR3 in DNA: TGTGCCAGCAGCCCCGGGAGGGCGGATGGCTACACCTTC. Protein sequence: CASSPGRADGYTF.

As to this clonotype: This likely comes from a read error, as the CDR3 has no conserved phenylalanine or tryptophan at its end. V gene TRBV20-1 combines with J gene TRBJ2-1; D ambiguous. Germline V CDR1 and CDR2: DFQATT, SNEGSKA (reference sequence). The CDR3 totals 14 residues. Trimming cost V 4 bases and J 8 bases, with 18 bases left between them. CDR3 loop: CSANLNLLSDEQFL. The CDR3 coding sequence is TGCAGTGCTAACTTAAACCTCCTGAGCGATGAGCAGTTCCTC.

Concerning this clonotype: One end of the junction varies from germline; a read error may be responsible. This sequence joins TRBV4-1 and TRBJ1-1, with no clear D. In germline, CDR1 is MGHRA, CDR2 YSYEKL. CDR3 length: 15 residues. CDR3 in DNA: TGCGCCGGCAGCCAAGATCGCGTGATGTGGACTGAAGCTTTCTTT. It encodes CAGSQDRVMWTEAFF.